The clone carrying this T cell receptor beta chain was seen ten or more times. The antigen is undetermined. The source of the sample is a study of early T cells in non-severe SARS-CoV-2 infection. Across the whole study: Whole-blood bulk RNA, unsorted, was sequenced, and chains were unpaired. Study observations and caveats: Matching results from VDJdb favored anti-spike CD8 responses, leaving private and CD4 specificities undetected.

This CDR3 is 18 amino acids long. The germline V gene has CDR1 SNHLY and CDR2 FYNNEI. Trimming pared 6 bases from V and 6 bases from J, leaving 26 bases between. In the library, individual cDNA molecules carried attached unique molecular identifiers. Each CDR3 protein gets one entry after TCRdb re-called the 5' RACE reads with MiXCR. The sample holds 88,000 or so distinct CDR3 sequences, 15% seen once. Sequences were obtained from whole blood. This chain links TRBV2 with TRBJ2-2; D may be TRBD2 (6 bases). The clonotype was recovered from an adult who was a healthcare worker with PCR-confirmed SARS-CoV-2 infection or an uninfected control (not recorded which). Here the CDR3 reads CASSPLDGEEGPAGELFF. The CDR3, as DNA: TGTGCCAGCAGCCCCCTCGACGGCGAGGAGGGCCCCGCCGGGGAGCTGTTTTTT.